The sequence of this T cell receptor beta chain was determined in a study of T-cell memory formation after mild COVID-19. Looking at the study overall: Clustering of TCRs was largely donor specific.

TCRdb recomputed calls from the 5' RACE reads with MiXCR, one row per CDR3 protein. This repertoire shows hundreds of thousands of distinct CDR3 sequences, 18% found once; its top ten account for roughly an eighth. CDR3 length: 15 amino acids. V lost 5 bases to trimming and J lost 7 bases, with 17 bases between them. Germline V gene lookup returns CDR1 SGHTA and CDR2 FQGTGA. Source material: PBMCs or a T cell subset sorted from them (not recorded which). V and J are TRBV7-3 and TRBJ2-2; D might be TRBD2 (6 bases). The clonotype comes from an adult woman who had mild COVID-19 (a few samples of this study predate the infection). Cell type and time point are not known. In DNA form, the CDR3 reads TGTGCCAGCAGCCCGCAGGCGGGGTACGGCGGGGAGCTGTTTTTT. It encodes CASSPQAGYGGELFF.